The 22 T cell receptor beta chains listed next were all sequenced from one sample in a study of blood T cell repertoires in COVID-19. The method was immunoSEQ multiplex PCR; TCRdb's version includes in-frame clones alone and lacks a portion of them. Of some 140,000 clones listed, approximately 84% were seen once; the top ten hold 5.5%. The sequencing input was PBMCs or T cells enriched from blood (not recorded which). The receptor set was obtained from a middle-aged man with acute COVID-19.

For the CDR3, the DNA is TGTGCCAGCAGCGGGGAGGGACTAGCGAACACCGGGGAGCTGTTTTTT. Its protein is CASSGEGLANTGELFF. The chain links TRBV7-6 to TRBJ2-2; 8 bases match TRBD2. CDR1 and CDR2 from the germline V gene are SGHVS and FNYEAQ. Trimming took 5 bases from V and 0 from J; bases not matched to a gene: 5. The CDR3 extends over 16 amino acids.

V usage is TRBV7-2 and J usage is TRBJ2-7, with D unresolved. Trimming stripped 5 bases from V and 1 base from J, with 15 bases between. Germline CDR1 SGHTA, CDR2 FQGNSA. The CDR3 extends over 15 amino acids. The DNA of the CDR3 is TGTGCCAGCAGCGTCGCTCCCACCAGTTCCTACGAGCAGTACTTC. Its protein is CASSVAPTSSYEQYF.

The chain links TRBV6-6 to TRBJ2-7; TRBD1 aligns across 10 bases. Germline V gene sequence: CDR1 MNHNY, CDR2 SVGAGI (reference sequence). Trimming cost V 6 bases and J 4 bases; bases outside gene matches: 3. This CDR3 has 13 residues. Here the CDR3 reads CASRGTGEYEQYF. As DNA, the CDR3 is TGTGCCAGCAGGGGGACAGGGGAATACGAGCAGTACTTC.

CDR3 DNA: TGCGCCAGCAGCCTCAGGACTTTTGTAGGTGGGGCCAACGTCCTGACTTTC. Translation: CASSLRTFVGGANVLTF. The rearrangement links TRBV4-3 to TRBJ2-6; D possibly corresponds to TRBD2 (5 bases). The germline V and J ends were trimmed by 4 bases and 3 bases, with 16 bases remaining between them. This CDR3 contains 17 residues. Looked up from germline, CDR1 is LGHNA and CDR2 is YSLEER.

This chain uses TRBV30 with TRBJ1-6; D is unclear. V shed 5 bases and J shed 7 bases, with 9 bases lying between them. The CDR3 is 12 residues long. CDR1 is GTSNPN, CDR2 SVGIG, per germline (reference sequence). The CDR3 DNA follows: TGTGCCTGGGCGGAGGAGAATTCACCCCTCCACTTT. Translation: CAWAEENSPLHF.

The V call is TRBV7-2, the J call TRBJ2-3, with TRBD2 identical over 8 bases. Looked up from germline, CDR1 is SGHTA and CDR2 is FQGNSA. This CDR3 has 15 amino acids. Trimming removed 5 bases from V and 11 bases from J; junction bases left unmatched: 15. The CDR3 DNA reads TGTGCCAGCAGCCCCGACGCGGCTAGCGGGCATATGCAGTATTTT. Amino acids: CASSPDAASGHMQYF.

The J gene is TRBJ1-1, the V gene TRBV6-5; no reliable D call. This CDR3 region has 14 residues. Trimming pared 8 bases from V and 6 bases from J, leaving 19 bases between. Germline V lookup: CDR1 MNHEY, CDR2 SVGAGI. The CDR3 DNA reads TGTGCCAGCCACAAGGCCGGTCTCGCGGCTGAAGCTTTCTTT. This sequence encodes CASHKAGLAAEAFF.

The chain combines TRBV10-1 with TRBJ2-2; no definite D call. The V gene's germline CDR1 is WNHNN and CDR2 SYGVQD (reference sequence). Trimming pared 3 bases from V and 2 bases from J, leaving 4 bases between. The CDR3 has 13 residues. As DNA, the CDR3 is TGCGCCAGCAGTGATCCAAACACCGGGGAGCTGTTTTTT. It yields the protein CASSDPNTGELFF.

The V gene is TRBV7-9, the J gene TRBJ2-7; tentative D call: TRBD2 (5 bases). The length of the CDR3 is 13 residues. The V and J ends lost 1 base and 7 bases respectively, with 11 bases between them. Germline CDR1 is SEHNR and CDR2 is FQNEAQ (reference sequence). CDR3 in DNA: TGTGCCAGCAGCTTAGAGGTCGGGAAGGAGCAGTACTTC. Encoded protein: CASSLEVGKEQYF.

The chain couples TRBV12-5 to TRBJ1-1; 8 bases are shared with TRBD1. Unmatched junction bases numbered 4, after V lost 1 base and J lost 3 bases. The CDR3 sequence is 15 residues long. Germline V gene sequence: CDR1 LGHNT, CDR2 FRNRAP. Here the CDR3 reads CASGLATQGDTEAFF. CDR3 DNA sequence: TGTGCTAGTGGTTTGGCAACACAGGGGGACACTGAAGCTTTCTTT.

The chain joins TRBV5-4 to TRBJ1-2; D might be TRBD1 (6 bases). Germline V gene lookup returns CDR1 SGHNT and CDR2 YYREEE (reference sequence). Trimming cost V 2 bases and J 5 bases, with 13 bases left between them. This CDR3 comprises 14 residues. CDR3 in amino acids: CASSFGQTLYGYTF. DNA of the CDR3: TGTGCCAGCAGCTTCGGACAGACACTTTATGGCTACACCTTC.

The rearrangement joins TRBV2 to TRBJ2-3; tentative D call: TRBD2 (6 bases). The CDR3 consists of 15 residues. Trimming pared 0 bases from V and 7 bases from J, leaving 14 bases between. Germline CDR1 reads SNHLY; CDR2 reads FYNNEI. The CDR3 is CASSEARDSGNTQYF. The DNA of the CDR3 is TGTGCCAGCAGTGAAGCGCGGGACTCCGGGAATACGCAGTATTTT.

The chain joins TRBV5-4 to TRBJ2-7; D perhaps matches TRBD2 (5 bases). V lost 0 bases and J lost 3, with 13 bases in between. Germline CDR1 and CDR2: SGHNT and YYREEE (reference sequence). The CDR3 spans 15 residues. The CDR3 coding sequence is TGTGCCAGCAGCTTGGCCGGCTTCGAGGGCTACGAGCAGTACTTC. Protein: CASSLAGFEGYEQYF.

The genes are TRBV27 and TRBJ2-7; 13 bases agree with TRBD2. The V gene end was trimmed by 5 bases and the J gene end by 3 bases; junction bases not matched to a gene: 13. The CDR3 loop spans 18 amino acids. Per the germline V gene, CDR1 is MNHEY and CDR2 is SMNVEV (reference sequence). CDR3 sequence reads: CASSGGGLAGAPHYEQYF. CDR3 nucleotides: TGTGCCAGCAGTGGCGGTGGACTAGCGGGAGCCCCTCACTACGAGCAGTACTTC.

The V call is TRBV29-1, the J call TRBJ1-1; D unclear. This CDR3 is 12 amino acids long. The germline V gene has CDR1 SQVTM and CDR2 ANQGSEA. The V end lost 6 bases, the J end lost 7 bases, and 15 bases lay between the germline ends. CDR3 coding DNA: TGCAGCGTCTCGACTGGTCAGATTGAAGCTTTCTTT. Translating gives CSVSTGQIEAFF.

The chain combines TRBV14 with TRBJ2-2, with TRBD1 matching over 11 bases. This CDR3 region has 19 residues. Losses at the gene ends were 3 bases for V and 3 bases for J; bases not matched to a gene: 12. The germline V gene encodes CDR1 SGHDN and CDR2 FVKESK. CDR3 DNA sequence: TGTGCCAGCAGCCACCCGGGACAGGGGGTTCGGTTCGACACCGGGGAGCTGTTTTTT. Protein product: CASSHPGQGVRFDTGELFF.

The chain has TRBV4-1 and TRBJ2-3; 9 bases align to TRBD1. The CDR3 sequence is 17 residues long. The V segment lost 3 bases and the J segment 5 bases; nucleotides outside the gene matches: 12. Germline CDR1 reads MGHRA; CDR2 reads YSYEKL. The CDR3 loop is CASSHGTGTGYRDTQYF. As DNA, the CDR3 is TGCGCCAGCAGCCACGGGACCGGGACAGGGTATAGAGATACGCAGTATTTT.

The J gene is TRBJ2-2, the V gene TRBV4-1; perhaps TRBD2 as D (6 bases). This CDR3 has 15 residues. V lost 1 base and J 9 bases, leaving 15 bases between the germline ends. The germline V gene encodes CDR1 MGHRA and CDR2 YSYEKL. As DNA, the CDR3 is TGCGCCAGCAGCCAAGTACTTCGTCTAGCGAGGGAGCTGTTTTTT. Translated: CASSQVLRLARELFF.

This chain's CDR3 is CASSSHLSNYGYTF. The CDR3 DNA reads as TGTGCCAGCAGTTCCCACTTATCTAACTATGGCTACACCTTC. This rearrangement joins TRBV28 to TRBJ1-2; D not resolved. Looked up from germline, CDR1 is MDHEN and CDR2 is SYDVKM. The CDR3 extends over 14 amino acids. V dropped 4 bases and J dropped 0 bases, with 9 bases sitting between them.

The CDR3 sequence: CASSLTNYEQYF. The DNA of the CDR3 is TGTGCCAGCAGTCTCACAAACTACGAGCAGTACTTC. The genes are TRBV6-2 or TRBV6-3 and TRBJ2-7; D call uncertain. The CDR3 consists of 12 residues. Trimming took 5 bases from V and 3 from J, leaving 8 bases between them. Germline CDR1 reads MNHEY; CDR2 reads SVGEGT.

This clone was picked up a small number of times. The chain links TRBV3-1 (or the pseudogene TRBV3-2) to TRBJ2-7; D possibly corresponds to TRBD2 (5 bases). Germline-derived CDR1 and CDR2 are LGHDT and YNNKEL (reference sequence). V was pared by 4 bases and J by 6 bases, with 16 bases between. This CDR3 is built from 14 residues. The CDR3: CASSLVSREGEQYF. The CDR3 DNA follows: TGTGCCAGCAGCCTCGTCTCGCGAGAGGGCGAGCAGTACTTC.

This clone turned up a few times. The V call is TRBV5-1, the J call TRBJ2-5, with 8 bases aligning to TRBD1. CDR1 SGHRS and CDR2 YFSETQ come from the germline V gene. The CDR3 length is 15 residues. V lost 4 bases to trimming and J lost 3 bases; unmatched junction nucleotides: 8. The CDR3 DNA reads TGCGCCAGCAGCGTAACAGGGGGTTCCGAAGAGACCCAGTACTTC. This translates into CASSVTGGSEETQYF.